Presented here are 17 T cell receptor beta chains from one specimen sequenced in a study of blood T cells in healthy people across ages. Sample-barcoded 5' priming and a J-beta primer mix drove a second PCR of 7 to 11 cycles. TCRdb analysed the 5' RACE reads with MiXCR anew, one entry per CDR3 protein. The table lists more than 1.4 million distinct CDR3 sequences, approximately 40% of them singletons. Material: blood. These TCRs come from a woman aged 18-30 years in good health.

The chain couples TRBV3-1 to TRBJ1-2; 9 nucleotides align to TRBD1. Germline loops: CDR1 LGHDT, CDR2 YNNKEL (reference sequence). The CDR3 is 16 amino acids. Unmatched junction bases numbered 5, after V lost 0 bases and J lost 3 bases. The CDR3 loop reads CASSQDGTGLDYGYTF. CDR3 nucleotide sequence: TGTGCCAGCAGCCAAGATGGGACAGGGCTAGACTATGGCTACACCTTC.

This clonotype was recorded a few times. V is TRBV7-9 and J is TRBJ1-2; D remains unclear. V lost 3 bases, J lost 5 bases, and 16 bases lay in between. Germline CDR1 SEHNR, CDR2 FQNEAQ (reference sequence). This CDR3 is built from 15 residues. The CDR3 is CASSLTDSKGYGYTF. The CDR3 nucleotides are TGTGCCAGCAGCTTGACGGACTCCAAAGGATATGGCTACACCTTC.

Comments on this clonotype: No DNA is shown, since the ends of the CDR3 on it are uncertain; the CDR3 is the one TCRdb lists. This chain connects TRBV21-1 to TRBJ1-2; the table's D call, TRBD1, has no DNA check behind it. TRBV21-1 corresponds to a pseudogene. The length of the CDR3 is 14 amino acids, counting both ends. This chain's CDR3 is CVSVGGGSGHGYIF.

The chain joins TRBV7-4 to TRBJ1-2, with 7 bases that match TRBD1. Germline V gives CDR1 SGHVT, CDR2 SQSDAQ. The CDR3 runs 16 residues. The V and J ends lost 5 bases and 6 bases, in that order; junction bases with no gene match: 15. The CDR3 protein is CASSVTRDSKKNGYTF. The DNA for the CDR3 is TGTGCCAGCAGCGTGACCAGGGACAGTAAAAAGAATGGCTACACCTTC.

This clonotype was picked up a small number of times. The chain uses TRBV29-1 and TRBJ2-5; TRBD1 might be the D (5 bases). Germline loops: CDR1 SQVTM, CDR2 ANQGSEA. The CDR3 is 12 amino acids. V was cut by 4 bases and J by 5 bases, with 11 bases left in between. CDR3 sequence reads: CSVGAGPETQYF. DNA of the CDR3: TGCAGCGTTGGGGCAGGGCCGGAGACCCAGTACTTC. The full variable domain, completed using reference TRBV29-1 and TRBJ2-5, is SAVISQKPSRDICQRGTSLTIQCQVDSQVTMMFWYRQQPGQSLTLIATANQGSEATYESGFVIDKFPISRPNLTFSTLTVSNMSPEDSSIYLCSVGAGPETQYFGPGTRLLVL.

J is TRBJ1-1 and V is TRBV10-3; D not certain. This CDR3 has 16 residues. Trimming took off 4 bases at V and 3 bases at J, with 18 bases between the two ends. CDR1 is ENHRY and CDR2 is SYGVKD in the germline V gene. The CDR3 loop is CAISGLDAPPDTEAFF. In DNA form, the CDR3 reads TGTGCCATCAGTGGGTTGGACGCCCCTCCGGACACTGAAGCTTTCTTT.

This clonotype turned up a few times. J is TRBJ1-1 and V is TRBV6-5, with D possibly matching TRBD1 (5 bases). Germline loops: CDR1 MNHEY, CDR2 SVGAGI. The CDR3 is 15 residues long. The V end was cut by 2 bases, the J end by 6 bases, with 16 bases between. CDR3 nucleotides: TGTGCCAGCAGTTACCATCGACAGTGGGGGGCTGAAGCTTTCTTT. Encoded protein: CASSYHRQWGAEAFF.

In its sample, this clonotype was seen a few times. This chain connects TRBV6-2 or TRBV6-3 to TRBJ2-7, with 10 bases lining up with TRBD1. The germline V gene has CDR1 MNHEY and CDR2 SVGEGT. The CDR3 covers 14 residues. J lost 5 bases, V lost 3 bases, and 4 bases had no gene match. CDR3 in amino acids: CASSYPGQGNEQYF. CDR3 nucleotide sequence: TGTGCCAGCAGTTATCCGGGACAGGGGAACGAGCAGTACTTC.

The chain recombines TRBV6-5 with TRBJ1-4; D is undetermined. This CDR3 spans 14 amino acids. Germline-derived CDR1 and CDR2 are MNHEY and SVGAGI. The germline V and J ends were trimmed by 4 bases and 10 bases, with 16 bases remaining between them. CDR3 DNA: TGTGCCAGCAGTTCCCCCAACTTCGAGGGAAAACTGTTTTTT. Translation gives CASSSPNFEGKLFF.

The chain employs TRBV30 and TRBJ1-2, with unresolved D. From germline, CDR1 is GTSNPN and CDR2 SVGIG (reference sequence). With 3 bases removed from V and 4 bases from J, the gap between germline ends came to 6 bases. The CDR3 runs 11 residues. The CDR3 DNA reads TGTGCCTGGAGGCTGAGCTATGGCTACACCTTC. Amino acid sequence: CAWRLSYGYTF. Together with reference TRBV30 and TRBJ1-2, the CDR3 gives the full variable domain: SQTIHQWPATLVQPVGSPLSLECTVEGTSNPNLYWYRQAAGRGLQLLFYSVGIGQISSEVPQNLSASRPQDRQFILSSKKLLLSDSGFYLCAWRLSYGYTFGSGTRLTVV.

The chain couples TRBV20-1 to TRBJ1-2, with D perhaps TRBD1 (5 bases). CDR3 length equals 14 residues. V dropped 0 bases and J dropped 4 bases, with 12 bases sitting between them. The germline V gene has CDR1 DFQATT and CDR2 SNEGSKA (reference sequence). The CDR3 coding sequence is TGCAGTGCTAGAGATCGGGGGGTTGTCTATGGCTACACCTTC. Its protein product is CSARDRGVVYGYTF.

The CDR3 region has the DNA TGTGCCATCAGTCCGGGCGAAAGCTCCTACGAGCAGTACTTC. This gives the protein CAISPGESSYEQYF. The genes are TRBV10-3 and TRBJ2-7; D remains unclear. V was trimmed by 5 bases and J by 0 bases, leaving 11 bases between them. From germline, CDR1 is ENHRY and CDR2 SYGVKD. CDR3 length: 14 amino acids.

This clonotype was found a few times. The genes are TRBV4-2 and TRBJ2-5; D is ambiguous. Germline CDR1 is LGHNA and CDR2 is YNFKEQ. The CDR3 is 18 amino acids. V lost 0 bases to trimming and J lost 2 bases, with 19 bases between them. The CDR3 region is CASSQDWYLAEYQETQYF. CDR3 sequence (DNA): TGTGCCAGCAGCCAAGATTGGTACTTGGCGGAATATCAAGAGACCCAGTACTTC.

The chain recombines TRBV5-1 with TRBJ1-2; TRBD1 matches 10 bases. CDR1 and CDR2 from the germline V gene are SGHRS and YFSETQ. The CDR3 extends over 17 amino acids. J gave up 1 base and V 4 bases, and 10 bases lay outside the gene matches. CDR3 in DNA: TGCGCCAGCAGCCCACATACGGGACAGGGGATTAACTATGGCTACACCTTC. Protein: CASSPHTGQGINYGYTF.

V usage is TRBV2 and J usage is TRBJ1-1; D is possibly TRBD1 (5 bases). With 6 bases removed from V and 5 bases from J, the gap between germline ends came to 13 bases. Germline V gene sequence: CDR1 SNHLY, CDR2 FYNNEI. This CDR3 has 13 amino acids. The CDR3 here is CASRPDTGTEAFF. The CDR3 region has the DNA TGTGCCAGCAGACCGGACACGGGTACTGAAGCTTTCTTT.

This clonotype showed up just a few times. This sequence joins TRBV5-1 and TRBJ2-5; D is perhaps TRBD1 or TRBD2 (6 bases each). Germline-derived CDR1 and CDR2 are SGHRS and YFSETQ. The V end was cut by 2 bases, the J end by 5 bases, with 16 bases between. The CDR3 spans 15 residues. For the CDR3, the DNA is TGCGCCAGCAGCTTACGAGGGGGAGGTGAGGAGACCCAGTACTTC. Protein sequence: CASSLRGGGEETQYF.

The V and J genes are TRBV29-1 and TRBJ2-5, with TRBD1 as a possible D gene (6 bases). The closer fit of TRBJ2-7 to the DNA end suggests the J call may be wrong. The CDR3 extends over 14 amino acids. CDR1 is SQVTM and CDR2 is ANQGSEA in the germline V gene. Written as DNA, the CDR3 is TGCAGCGTTTTCACGGGACAAGGTACGCACGAGCAGTACTTC. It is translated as CSVFTGQGTHEQYF.